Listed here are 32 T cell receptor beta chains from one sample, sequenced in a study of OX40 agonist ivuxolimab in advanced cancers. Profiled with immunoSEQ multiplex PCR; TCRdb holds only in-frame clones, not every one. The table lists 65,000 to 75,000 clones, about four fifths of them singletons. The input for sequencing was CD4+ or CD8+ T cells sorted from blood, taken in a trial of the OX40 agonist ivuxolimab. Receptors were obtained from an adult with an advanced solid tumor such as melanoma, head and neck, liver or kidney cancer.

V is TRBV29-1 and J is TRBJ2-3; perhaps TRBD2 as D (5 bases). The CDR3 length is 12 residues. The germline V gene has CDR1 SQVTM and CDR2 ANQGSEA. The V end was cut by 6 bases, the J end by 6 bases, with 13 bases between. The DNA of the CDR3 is TGCAGCGTGAGGGCGCCTGGCGATACGCAGTATTTT. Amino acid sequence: CSVRAPGDTQYF.

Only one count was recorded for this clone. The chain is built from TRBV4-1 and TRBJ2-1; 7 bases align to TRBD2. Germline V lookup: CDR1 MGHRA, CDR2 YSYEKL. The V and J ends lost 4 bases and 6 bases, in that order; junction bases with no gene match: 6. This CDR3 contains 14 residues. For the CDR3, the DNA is TGCGCCAGCAGCCTGGGGGGAGGGCCCAATGAGCAGTTCTTC. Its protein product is CASSLGGGPNEQFF.

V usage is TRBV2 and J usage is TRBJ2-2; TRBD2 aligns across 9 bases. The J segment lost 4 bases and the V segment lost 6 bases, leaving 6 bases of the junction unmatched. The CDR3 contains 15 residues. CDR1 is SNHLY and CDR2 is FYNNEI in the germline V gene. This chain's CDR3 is CASSWGAGGTGELFF. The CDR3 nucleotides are TGTGCCAGCAGCTGGGGAGCGGGGGGCACCGGGGAGCTGTTTTTT. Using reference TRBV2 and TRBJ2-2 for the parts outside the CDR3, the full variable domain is EPEVTQTPSHQVTQMGQEVILRCVPISNHLYFYWYRQILGQKVEFLVSFYNNEISEKSEIFDDQFSVERPDGSNFTLKIRSTKLEDSAMYFCASSWGAGGTGELFFGEGSRLTVL.

The CDR3 DNA follows: TGTGCCAGCAGGGGCAGCGACGGGTTATCGGCCCAGTACTTC. Translation gives CASRGSDGLSAQYF. The V call is TRBV2, the J call TRBJ2-5; D call uncertain. V was cut by 6 bases and J by 9 bases, with 20 bases left in between. This CDR3 comprises 14 residues. The V gene's germline CDR1 is SNHLY and CDR2 FYNNEI.

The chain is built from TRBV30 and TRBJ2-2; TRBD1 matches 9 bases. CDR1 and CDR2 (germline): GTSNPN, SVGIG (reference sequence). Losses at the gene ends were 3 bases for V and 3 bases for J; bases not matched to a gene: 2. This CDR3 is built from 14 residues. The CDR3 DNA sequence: TGTGCCTGGAGGGGGGACAGGGACACCGGGGAGCTGTTTTTT. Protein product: CAWRGDRDTGELFF.

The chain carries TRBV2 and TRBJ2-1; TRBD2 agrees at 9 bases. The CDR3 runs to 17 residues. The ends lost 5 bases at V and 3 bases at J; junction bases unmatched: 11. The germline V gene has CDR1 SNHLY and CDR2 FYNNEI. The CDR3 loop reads CASSRIELTSGYNEQFF. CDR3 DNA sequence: TGTGCCAGCAGTCGGATTGAGTTGACTAGCGGCTACAATGAGCAGTTCTTC.

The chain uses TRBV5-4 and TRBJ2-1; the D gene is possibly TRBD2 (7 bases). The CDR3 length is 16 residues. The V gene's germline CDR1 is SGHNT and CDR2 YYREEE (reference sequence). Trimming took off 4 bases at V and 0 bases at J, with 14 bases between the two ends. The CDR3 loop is CASSTGGGSSYNEQFF. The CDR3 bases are TGTGCCAGCAGCACTGGGGGCGGGAGCTCCTACAATGAGCAGTTCTTC.

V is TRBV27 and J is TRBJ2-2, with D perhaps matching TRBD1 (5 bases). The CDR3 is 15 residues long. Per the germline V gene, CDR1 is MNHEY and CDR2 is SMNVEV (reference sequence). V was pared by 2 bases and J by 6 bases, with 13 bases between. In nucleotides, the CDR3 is TGTGCCAGCAGTTTAGCGGCAGGGTGGGCCGGGGAGCTGTTTTTT. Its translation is CASSLAAGWAGELFF.

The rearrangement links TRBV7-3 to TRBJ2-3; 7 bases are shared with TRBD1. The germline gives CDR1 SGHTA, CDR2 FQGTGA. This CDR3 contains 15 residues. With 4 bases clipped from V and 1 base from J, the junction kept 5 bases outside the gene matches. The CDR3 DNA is TGTGCCAGCAGCTCGTCCGGACAGGGCACAGATACGCAGTATTTT. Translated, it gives CASSSSGQGTDTQYF.

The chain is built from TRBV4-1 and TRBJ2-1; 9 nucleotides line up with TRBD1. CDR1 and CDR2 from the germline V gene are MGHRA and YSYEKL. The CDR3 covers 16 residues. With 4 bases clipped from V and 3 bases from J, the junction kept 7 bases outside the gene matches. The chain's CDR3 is CASSPAPTGGYNEQFF. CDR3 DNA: TGCGCCAGCAGCCCCGCGCCGACAGGGGGCTACAATGAGCAGTTCTTC.

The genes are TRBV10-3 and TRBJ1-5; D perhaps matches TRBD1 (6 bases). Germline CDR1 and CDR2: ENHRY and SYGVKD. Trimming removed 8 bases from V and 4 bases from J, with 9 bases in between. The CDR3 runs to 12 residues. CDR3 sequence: CAIGGTNQPQHF. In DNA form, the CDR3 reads TGTGCCATCGGAGGGACAAATCAGCCCCAGCATTTT.

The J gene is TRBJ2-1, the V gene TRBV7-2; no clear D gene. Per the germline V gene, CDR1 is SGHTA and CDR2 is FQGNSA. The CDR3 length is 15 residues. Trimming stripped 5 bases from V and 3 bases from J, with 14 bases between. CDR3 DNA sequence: TGTGCCAGCAGCCATTCTACCAGCGTCTACAATGAGCAGTTCTTC. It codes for CASSHSTSVYNEQFF.

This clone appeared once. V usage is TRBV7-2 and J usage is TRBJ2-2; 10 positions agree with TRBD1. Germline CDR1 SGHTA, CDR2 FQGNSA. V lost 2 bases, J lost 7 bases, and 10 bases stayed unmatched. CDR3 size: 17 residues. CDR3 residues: CASSLWGTGVSGGELFF. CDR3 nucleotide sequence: TGTGCCAGCAGCTTATGGGGGACAGGGGTTTCGGGCGGGGAGCTGTTTTTT.

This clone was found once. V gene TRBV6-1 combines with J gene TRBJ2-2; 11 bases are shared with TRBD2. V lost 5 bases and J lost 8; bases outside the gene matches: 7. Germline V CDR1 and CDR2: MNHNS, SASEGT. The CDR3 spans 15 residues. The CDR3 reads CASSRSLAGGGELFF. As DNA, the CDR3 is TGTGCCAGCAGTCGCTCCCTAGCGGGGGGAGGGGAGCTGTTTTTT.

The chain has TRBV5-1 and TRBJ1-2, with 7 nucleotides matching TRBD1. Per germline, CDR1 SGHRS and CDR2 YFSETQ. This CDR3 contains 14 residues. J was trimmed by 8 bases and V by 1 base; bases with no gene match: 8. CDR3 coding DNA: TGCGCCAGCAGCTTGCAAGCAGGGGGGGACGGCTACACCTTC. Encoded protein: CASSLQAGGDGYTF.

CDR3 in amino acids: CASSYSASGLTYEQYF. CDR3 in DNA: TGTGCCAGCAGTTACTCGGCGAGCGGGCTGACTTACGAGCAGTACTTC. The rearrangement joins TRBV6-5 to TRBJ2-7, with a weak D call TRBD2 (6 bases). Germline V gene sequence: CDR1 MNHEY, CDR2 SVGAGI. This CDR3 spans 16 amino acids. The V end lost 0 bases, the J end lost 4 bases, and 16 bases lay between the germline ends.

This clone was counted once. The CDR3 is CASSYRAFVETQYF. CDR3 nucleotides: TGTGCCAGCAGTTATCGGGCTTTCGTCGAGACCCAGTACTTC. The rearrangement links TRBV28 to TRBJ2-5; D unclear. Germline V gene data show CDR1 as MDHEN and CDR2 as SYDVKM. CDR3 length equals 14 residues. V gave up 4 bases and J gave up 5 bases, with 14 bases separating them.

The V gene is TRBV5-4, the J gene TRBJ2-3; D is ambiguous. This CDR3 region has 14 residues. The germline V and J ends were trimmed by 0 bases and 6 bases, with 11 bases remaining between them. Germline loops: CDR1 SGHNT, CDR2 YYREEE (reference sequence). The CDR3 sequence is CASSLGGRPDTQYF. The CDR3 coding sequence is TGTGCCAGCAGCTTGGGGGGTCGCCCGGATACGCAGTATTTT.

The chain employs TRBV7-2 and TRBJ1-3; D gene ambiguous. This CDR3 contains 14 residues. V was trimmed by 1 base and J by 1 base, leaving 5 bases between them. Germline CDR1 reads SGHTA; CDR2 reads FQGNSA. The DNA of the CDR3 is TGTGCCAGCAGCTTAGGAGGGTCTGGAAACACCATATATTTT. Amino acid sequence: CASSLGGSGNTIYF.

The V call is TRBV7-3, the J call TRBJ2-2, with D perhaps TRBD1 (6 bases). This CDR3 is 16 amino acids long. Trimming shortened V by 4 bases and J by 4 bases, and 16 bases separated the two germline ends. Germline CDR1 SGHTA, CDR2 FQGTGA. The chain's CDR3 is CASSSTQGRSTGELFF. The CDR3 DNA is TGTGCCAGCAGCTCAACACAGGGAAGAAGCACCGGGGAGCTGTTTTTT.

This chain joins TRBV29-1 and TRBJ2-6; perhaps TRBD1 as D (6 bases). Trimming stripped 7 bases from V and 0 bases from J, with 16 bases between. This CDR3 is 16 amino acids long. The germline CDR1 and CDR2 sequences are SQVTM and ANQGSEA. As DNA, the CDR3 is TGCAGCGGGCACAGGGAGATACCCTCTGGGGCCAACGTCCTGACTTTC. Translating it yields CSGHREIPSGANVLTF. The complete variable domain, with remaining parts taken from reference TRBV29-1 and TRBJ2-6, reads SAVISQKPSRDICQRGTSLTIQCQVDSQVTMMFWYRQQPGQSLTLIATANQGSEATYESGFVIDKFPISRPNLTFSTLTVSNMSPEDSSIYLCSGHREIPSGANVLTFGAGSRLTVL.

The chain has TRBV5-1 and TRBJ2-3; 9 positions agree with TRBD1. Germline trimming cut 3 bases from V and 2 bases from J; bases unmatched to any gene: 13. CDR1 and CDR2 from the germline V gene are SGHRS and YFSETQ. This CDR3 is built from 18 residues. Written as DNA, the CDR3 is TGCGCCAGCAGCTGGGGACAGGGTAGCTTATCCGTCACAGATACGCAGTATTTT. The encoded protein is CASSWGQGSLSVTDTQYF.

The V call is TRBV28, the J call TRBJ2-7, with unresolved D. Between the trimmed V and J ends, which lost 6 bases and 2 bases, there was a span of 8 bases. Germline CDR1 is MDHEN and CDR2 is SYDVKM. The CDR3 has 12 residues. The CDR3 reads CASSTDTYEQYF. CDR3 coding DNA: TGTGCCAGCAGCACCGACACCTACGAGCAGTACTTC.

CDR3 amino acids: CASSRDGPRAQETQYF. CDR3 nucleotides: TGTGCCAGCAGTCGAGACGGGCCCCGGGCCCAAGAGACCCAGTACTTC. V is TRBV7-2 and J is TRBJ2-5; D unclear. V was clipped by 6 bases and J by 1 base, with 18 bases between them. The CDR3 totals 16 residues. The V gene's germline CDR1 is SGHTA and CDR2 FQGNSA.

The CDR3 loop is CASSSHSGQGHYGYTF. DNA for the CDR3: TGTGCCAGCAGTTCCCACTCGGGACAGGGACACTATGGCTACACCTTC. This chain links TRBV28 with TRBJ1-2; 9 nucleotides agree with TRBD1. With V trimmed by 4 bases and J by 3 bases, 9 bases remained unmatched. This CDR3 comprises 16 residues. The V gene's germline CDR1 is MDHEN and CDR2 SYDVKM.

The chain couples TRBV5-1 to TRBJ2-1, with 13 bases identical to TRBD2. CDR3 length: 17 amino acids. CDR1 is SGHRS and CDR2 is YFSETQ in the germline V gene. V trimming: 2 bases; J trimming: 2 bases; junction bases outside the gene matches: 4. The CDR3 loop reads CASSLGLAGVTYNEQFF. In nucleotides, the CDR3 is TGCGCCAGCAGCTTAGGACTAGCGGGGGTCACCTACAATGAGCAGTTCTTC. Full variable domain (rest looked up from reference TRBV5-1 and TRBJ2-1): KAGVTQTPRYLIKTRGQQVTLSCSPISGHRSVSWYQQTPGQGLQFLFEYFSETQRNKGNFPGRFSGRQFSNSRSEMNVSTLELGDSALYLCASSLGLAGVTYNEQFFGPGTRLTVL.

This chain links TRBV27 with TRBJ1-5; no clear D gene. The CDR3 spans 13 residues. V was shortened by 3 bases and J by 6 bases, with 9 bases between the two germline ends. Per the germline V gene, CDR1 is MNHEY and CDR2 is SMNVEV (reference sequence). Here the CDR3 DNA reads TGTGCCAGCAGTTTGGGGTCTGTTCAGCCCCAGCATTTT. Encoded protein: CASSLGSVQPQHF.

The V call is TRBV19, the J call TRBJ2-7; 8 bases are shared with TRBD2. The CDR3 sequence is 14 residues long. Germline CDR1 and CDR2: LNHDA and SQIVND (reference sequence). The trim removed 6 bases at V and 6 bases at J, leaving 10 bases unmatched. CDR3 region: CASRDVAGGREQYF. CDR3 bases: TGTGCCAGTAGAGACGTGGCGGGAGGCCGCGAGCAGTACTTC.

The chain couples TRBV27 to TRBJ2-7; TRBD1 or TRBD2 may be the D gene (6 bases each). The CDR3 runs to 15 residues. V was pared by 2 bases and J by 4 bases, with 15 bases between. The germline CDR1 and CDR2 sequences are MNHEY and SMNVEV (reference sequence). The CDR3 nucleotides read TGTGCCAGCAGTTTAGGCCCGGGGGCGAAATACGAGCAGTACTTC. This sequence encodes CASSLGPGAKYEQYF.

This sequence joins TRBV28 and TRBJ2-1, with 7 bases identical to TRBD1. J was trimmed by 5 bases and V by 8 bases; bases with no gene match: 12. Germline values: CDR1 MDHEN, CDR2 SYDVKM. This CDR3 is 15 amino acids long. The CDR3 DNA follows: TGTGCCAGCCGAGGCCAGGGGACAGTAAACAATGAGCAGTTCTTC. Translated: CASRGQGTVNNEQFF.

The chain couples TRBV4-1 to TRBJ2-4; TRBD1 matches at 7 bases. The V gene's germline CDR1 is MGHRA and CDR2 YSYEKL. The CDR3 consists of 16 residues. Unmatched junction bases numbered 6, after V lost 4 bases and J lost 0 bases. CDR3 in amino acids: CASSPRDRGAKNIQYF. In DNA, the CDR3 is TGCGCCAGCAGCCCCCGGGACAGAGGAGCCAAAAACATTCAGTACTTC.

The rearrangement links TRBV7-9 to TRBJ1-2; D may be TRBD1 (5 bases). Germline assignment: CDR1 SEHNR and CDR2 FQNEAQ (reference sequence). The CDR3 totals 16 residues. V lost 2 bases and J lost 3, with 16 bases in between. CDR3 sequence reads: CASSLYSGGLDYGYTF. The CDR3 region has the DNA TGTGCCAGCAGCTTATATTCCGGGGGTCTAGACTATGGCTACACCTTC.